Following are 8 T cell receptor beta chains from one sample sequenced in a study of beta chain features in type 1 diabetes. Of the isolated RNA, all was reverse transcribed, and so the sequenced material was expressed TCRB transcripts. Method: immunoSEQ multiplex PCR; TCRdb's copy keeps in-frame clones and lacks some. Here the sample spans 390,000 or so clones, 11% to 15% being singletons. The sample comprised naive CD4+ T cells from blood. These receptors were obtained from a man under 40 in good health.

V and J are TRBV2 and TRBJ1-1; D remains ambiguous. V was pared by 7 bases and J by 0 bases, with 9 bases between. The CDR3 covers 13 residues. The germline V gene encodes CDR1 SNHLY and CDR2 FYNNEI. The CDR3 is CASISAMNTEAFF. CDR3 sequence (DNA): TGTGCCAGCATAAGTGCAATGAACACTGAAGCTTTCTTT.

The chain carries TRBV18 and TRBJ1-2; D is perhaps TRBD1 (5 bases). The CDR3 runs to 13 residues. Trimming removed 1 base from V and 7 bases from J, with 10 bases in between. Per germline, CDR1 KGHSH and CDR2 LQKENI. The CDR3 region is CASSPLGQGGYTF. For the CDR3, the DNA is TGTGCCAGCTCACCACTCGGGCAGGGTGGCTACACCTTC.

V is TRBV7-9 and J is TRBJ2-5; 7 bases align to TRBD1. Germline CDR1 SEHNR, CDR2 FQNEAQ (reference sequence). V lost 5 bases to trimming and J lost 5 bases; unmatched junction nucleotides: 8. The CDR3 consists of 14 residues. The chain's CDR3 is CASSPRGTWETQYF. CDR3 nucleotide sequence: TGTGCCAGCAGCCCCAGGGGGACGTGGGAGACCCAGTACTTC.

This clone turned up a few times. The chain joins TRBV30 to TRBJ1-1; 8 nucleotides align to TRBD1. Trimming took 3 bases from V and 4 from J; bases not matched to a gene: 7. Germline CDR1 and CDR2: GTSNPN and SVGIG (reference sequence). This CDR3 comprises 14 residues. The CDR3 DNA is TGTGCCTGGAGCCTACAGGGGGATGTCACTGAAGCTTTCTTT. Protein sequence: CAWSLQGDVTEAFF.

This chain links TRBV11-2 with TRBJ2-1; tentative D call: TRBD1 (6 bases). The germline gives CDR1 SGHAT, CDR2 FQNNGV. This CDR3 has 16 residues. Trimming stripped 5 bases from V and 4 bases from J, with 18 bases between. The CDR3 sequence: CASSPSGTITYNEQFF. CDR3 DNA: TGTGCCAGCAGCCCATCCGGGACAATTACATACAATGAGCAGTTCTTC.

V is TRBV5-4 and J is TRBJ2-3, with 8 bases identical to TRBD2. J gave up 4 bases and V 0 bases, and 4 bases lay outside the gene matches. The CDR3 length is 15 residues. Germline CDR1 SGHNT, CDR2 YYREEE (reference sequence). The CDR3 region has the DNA TGTGCCAGCAGCTTGGCCGGGGGGGCCCCAGATACGCAGTATTTT. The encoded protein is CASSLAGGAPDTQYF.

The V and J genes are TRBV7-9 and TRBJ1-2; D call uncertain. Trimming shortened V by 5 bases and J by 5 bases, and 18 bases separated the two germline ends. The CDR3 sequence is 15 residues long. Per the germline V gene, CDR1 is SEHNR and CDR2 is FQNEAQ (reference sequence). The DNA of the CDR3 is TGTGCCAGCAGCCCCGGACGCTCTGCCGCTTATGGCTACACCTTC. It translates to CASSPGRSAAYGYTF.

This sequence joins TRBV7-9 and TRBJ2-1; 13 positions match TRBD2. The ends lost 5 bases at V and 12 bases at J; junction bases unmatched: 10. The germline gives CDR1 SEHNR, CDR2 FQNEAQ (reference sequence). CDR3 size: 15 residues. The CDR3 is CASSRRTSGSLAQFF. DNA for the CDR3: TGTGCCAGCAGCCGCCGGACTAGCGGGAGTTTAGCGCAGTTCTTC.